Described below is a single TCR beta chain sequence and its context. TCRdb's table, derived via immunoSEQ multiplex PCR, lists solely in-frame clones and lacks some. The data contain around 80,000 clones, around 83% of them singletons. The sample is drawn from a study of OX40 agonist ivuxolimab in advanced cancers. Overall study context: Ivuxolimab was administered intravenously to patients at 0.01 to 10 mg/kg every 2 weeks.

CDR3 length equals 15 residues. Per the germline V gene, CDR1 is SGHTA and CDR2 is FQGNSA. V was pared by 3 bases and J by 0 bases, with 10 bases between. The TCR was taken from an adult with an advanced solid tumor such as melanoma, head and neck, liver or kidney cancer. The chain combines TRBV7-2 with TRBJ2-3; D uncertain. The input for sequencing was CD4+ or CD8+ T cells sorted from blood, taken in a trial of the OX40 agonist ivuxolimab. As DNA, the CDR3 is TGTGCCAGCAGCTTCCGAGCCTCTAGCACAGATACGCAGTATTTT. Its translation: CASSFRASSTDTQYF. Using reference TRBV7-2 and TRBJ2-3 for the parts outside the CDR3, the full variable domain is GAGVSQSPSNKVTEKGKDVELRCDPISGHTALYWYRQSLGQGLEFLIYFQGNSAPDKSGLPSDRFSAERTGGSVSTLTIQRTQQEDSAVYLCASSFRASSTDTQYFGPGTRLTVL.